The T cell receptor (beta chain) described here comes from a study of T-cell memory formation after mild COVID-19. One entry per CDR3 protein results from TCRdb running MiXCR on the 5' RACE reads. The sample yields 400,000 or so distinct CDR3 sequences, around 21% seen once. V lost 3 bases, J lost 4 bases, and 3 bases stayed unmatched. From germline, CDR1 is SGHTA and CDR2 FQGTGA. The CDR3 spans 15 residues. The rearrangement links TRBV7-3 to TRBJ1-1; 12 nucleotides line up with TRBD1. The sequence was collected from an adult woman who had mild COVID-19 (a few samples of this study predate the infection). Cell type and time point are not known. Sample: PBMCs or a T cell subset sorted from them (not recorded which). The CDR3 sequence: CASSLGQGASTEAFF. In DNA form, the CDR3 reads TGTGCCAGCAGCTTGGGACAGGGGGCGTCCACTGAAGCTTTCTTT.